This T cell receptor (beta chain) was recovered during a study of CD8 T cells in Susac syndrome. About the research overall: Fewer than ten of the sequenced Susac syndrome patients were in remission, and about 6 had active disease.

This CDR3 has 17 residues. V lost 5 bases and J lost 3, with 21 bases in between. Sequencing of TCR beta drew on CD8+ and CD4+ T cells from blood. RNA was extracted with the RNeasy kit, and a quantity of about 0.45 to 1 ug was reverse transcribed using random hexamers. Each CDR3 protein gets one entry after TCRdb re-called the immunoSEQ multiplex PCR reads with MiXCR. The data contain 150,000 to 200,000 distinct CDR3 sequences, 95% of them singletons. The TCR was taken from a human donor with Susac syndrome. The chain links TRBV12-3 or TRBV12-4 to TRBJ2-3; D is ambiguous. Sequenced material: CD8+ T cells from PBMCs. CDR3 bases: TGTGCCAGCAGTCTGAAATGGATCACCACCTCTACAGATACGCAGTATTTT. Translation gives CASSLKWITTSTDTQYF.